These 15 T cell receptor beta chains came from one sample sequenced in a study of shared clonotypes between healthy human individuals. TCRdb's copy holds only in-frame clones and misses some; the assay was immunoSEQ multiplex PCR. The profile shows approximately 500,000 clones, roughly 80% of them singletons. Sequenced material: PBMCs. These receptors originate from a woman in her thirties or forties in good health. Some clones in this sample may be carry-over from other donors' samples.

The chain joins TRBV9 to TRBJ1-4, with a weak D call TRBD1 (5 bases). Between the trimmed V and J ends, which lost 3 bases and 0 bases, there was a span of 18 bases. Germline V gives CDR1 SGDLS, CDR2 YYNGEE. The CDR3 has 18 residues. CDR3 amino acids: CASSAGTVTRATNEKLFF. The CDR3 coding sequence is TGTGCCAGCAGCGCCGGGACCGTCACCCGTGCAACTAATGAAAAACTGTTTTTT.

The chain couples TRBV6-6 to TRBJ2-5; the match to TRBD1 covers 7 bases. The ends lost 6 bases at V and 1 base at J; junction bases unmatched: 5. This CDR3 is built from 14 residues. Per the germline V gene, CDR1 is MNHNY and CDR2 is SVGAGI (reference sequence). The CDR3 region is CASRVGGSQETQYF. The CDR3, as DNA: TGTGCCAGCAGGGTAGGGGGCTCCCAAGAGACCCAGTACTTC.

The CDR3 loop reads CASSLGTNYNEQFF. Written as DNA, the CDR3 is TGTGCCAGCAGCTTAGGAACTAACTACAATGAGCAGTTCTTC. V usage is TRBV7-8 and J usage is TRBJ2-1; D is uncertain. V was cut by 1 base and J by 3 bases, with 7 bases left in between. The length of the CDR3 is 14 residues. Germline values: CDR1 SGHVS, CDR2 FQNEAQ.

Comment on this clone: A read error is likely here: a far larger clone is one base away. This sample also contains other DNA sequences that code for the same CDR3. This chain joins TRBV6-6 and TRBJ2-7; 7 bases match TRBD1. Germline loops: CDR1 MNHNY, CDR2 SVGAGI (reference sequence). There are 14 residues in the CDR3. CDR3 DNA sequence: TGTGCAAGCAGTTCACAGGGGAGCTCCTACGAGCAGTACTTC. It translates to CASSSQGSSYEQYF.

DNA of the CDR3: TGTGCCAGCAGCCCGACTCCGGGACTATCCACCTCCTACGAGCAGTACTTC. It yields the protein CASSPTPGLSTSYEQYF. This sequence joins TRBV7-9 and TRBJ2-7; TRBD2 aligns across 7 bases. V shed 5 bases and J 0 bases; nucleotides not matched to a gene: 13. Germline V gene sequence: CDR1 SEHNR, CDR2 FQNEAQ (reference sequence). This CDR3 contains 17 residues.

This chain joins TRBV30 and TRBJ2-1; TRBD2 matches at 7 bases. V was pared by 5 bases and J by 10 bases, with 8 bases of the junction left unmatched. CDR1 GTSNPN and CDR2 SVGIG come from the germline V gene (reference sequence). The CDR3 runs to 12 residues. The CDR3 nucleotides are TGTGCCTGGGGGCGGGAGTTGGGAGAGCAGTTCTTC. Its translation is CAWGRELGEQFF.

The rearrangement links TRBV15 to TRBJ1-4, with TRBD1 as a possible D gene (5 bases). The germline V gene encodes CDR1 LNHNV and CDR2 YYDKDF (reference sequence). The CDR3 totals 15 residues. V gave up 0 bases and J gave up 8 bases, with 13 bases separating them. CDR3 protein: CATSRDRGAGEKLFF. The CDR3 DNA is TGTGCCACCAGCAGAGATCGAGGGGCGGGCGAAAAACTGTTTTTT.

The V and J genes are TRBV28 and TRBJ1-5; D is unclear. Germline V lookup: CDR1 MDHEN, CDR2 SYDVKM. The CDR3 sequence is 11 residues long. Trimming took off 7 bases at V and 0 bases at J, with 1 base between the two ends. This chain's CDR3 is CASNSNQPQHF. In DNA form, the CDR3 reads TGTGCCAGCAATAGCAATCAGCCCCAGCATTTT.

This clone occurred once. One base separates it from a far larger clone, so it is likely a read error. The sample contains more than one DNA sequence encoding this CDR3. The chain links TRBV15 to TRBJ2-7, with no clear D. This CDR3 has 13 amino acids. Germline CDR1 and CDR2: LNHNV and YYDKDF (reference sequence). This chain's CDR3 is CATSRDARYEQYF. CDR3 in DNA: TGTGCTACCAGCAGAGATGCCCGATACGAGCAGTACTTC.

This clone occurred a few times. The chain couples TRBV5-6 to TRBJ2-2, with D maybe TRBD1 (5 bases). The CDR3 sequence is 16 residues long. CDR1 is SGHDT, CDR2 YYEEEE, per germline. V lost 0 bases and J lost 3, with 12 bases in between. The CDR3 loop is CASSLGRGRYTGELFF. DNA of the CDR3: TGTGCCAGCAGCTTGGGAAGGGGAAGGTACACCGGGGAGCTGTTTTTT.

The chain carries TRBV9 and TRBJ2-5; 7 positions agree with TRBD2. CDR3 length: 18 residues. The ends lost 0 bases at V and 0 bases at J; junction bases unmatched: 11. Looked up from germline, CDR1 is SGDLS and CDR2 is YYNGEE. For the CDR3, the DNA is TGTGCCAGCAGCGTAGGAGACACAGCGGGACCGTACCAAGAGACCCAGTACTTC. Amino acid sequence: CASSVGDTAGPYQETQYF.

This rearrangement joins TRBV6-5 to TRBJ2-1; possible D gene TRBD2, 5 bases. The CDR3 is made up of 15 amino acids. Looked up from germline, CDR1 is MNHEY and CDR2 is SVGAGI. V was clipped by 0 bases and J by 10 bases, with 16 bases between them. The CDR3 DNA is TGTGCCAGCAGTTACTCTTCGCGGGCCGGCAGGGAGCAGTTCTTC. Translating gives CASSYSSRAGREQFF.

DNA of the CDR3: TGTGCCAGCAGTGAGGGGGTGGGCACTGAAGCTTTCTTT. It is translated as CASSEGVGTEAFF. The V gene is TRBV2, the J gene TRBJ1-1; D perhaps matches TRBD1 (5 bases). The CDR3 contains 13 residues. V was cut by 3 bases and J by 4 bases, with 9 bases left in between. CDR1 SNHLY and CDR2 FYNNEI come from the germline V gene.

A few counts support this clone. V usage is TRBV4-3 and J usage is TRBJ1-5, with no clear D. The CDR3 runs 13 residues. V was clipped by 0 bases and J by 5 bases, with 5 bases between them. In germline, CDR1 is LGHNA, CDR2 YSLEER. Here the CDR3 reads CASSQDWHQPQHF. Written as DNA, the CDR3 is TGCGCCAGCAGCCAAGATTGGCATCAGCCCCAGCATTTT.

Regarding this clone: Germline is not matched at one junction end, which may reflect a read error. This same CDR3 is encoded by further DNA sequences in the sample. The CDR3 sequence: CASSATGGYQPQHF. The DNA of the CDR3 is TGTGCCAGCAGCGCGACAGGGGGCTATCAGCCTCAGCATTTT. V is TRBV2 and J is TRBJ1-5, with 10 positions matching TRBD1. This CDR3 spans 14 amino acids. Germline V CDR1 and CDR2: SNHLY, FYNNEI.